This T cell receptor (beta chain) was identified in a study of blood T cells in healthy people across ages. A J-beta primer mix and a sample-barcoded 5' primer were used in a second PCR of roughly 6 to 11 cycles. Template switching added a 12-random-nucleotide identifier to every cDNA molecule. TCRdb redid the calling of the 5' RACE reads with MiXCR, one entry per CDR3 protein. The sample includes about 1.5 million distinct CDR3 sequences, roughly 40% of them seen just once. The V gene end was trimmed by 1 base and the J gene end by 5 bases; junction bases not matched to a gene: 12. The V gene's germline CDR1 is SGHVS and CDR2 FQNEAQ. The CDR3 contains 18 residues.

Sequencing input: blood. The sequence was collected from a woman aged 18-29 years in good health. The rearrangement links TRBV7-8 to TRBJ1-5, with 9 bases aligning to TRBD1. CDR3 coding DNA: TGTGCCAGCAGCTTAGAAACAGGGGGCTTTGGTTGGGATCAGCCCCAGCATTTT. Amino acids: CASSLETGGFGWDQPQHF.